The clone carrying this T cell receptor beta chain was counted only a few times. This record comes from a study of blood T cell repertoires in COVID-19. CDR1 and CDR2 (germline): SGHNT, YENEEA. J was trimmed by 2 bases and V by 4 bases; bases with no gene match: 6. CDR3 length equals 15 residues. Clones were read by immunoSEQ multiplex PCR, and TCRdb kept only the in-frame ones, dropping some. Here the sample spans more than 100,000 clones, 86% being singletons. Sequenced material: peripheral blood. The sequence derives from a man between 40 and 49 years old with acute or convalescent COVID-19. The V and J genes are TRBV11-3 and TRBJ2-7; TRBD2 matches 9 bases. CDR3 DNA: TGTGCCAGCAGCTCAGGCGGCGGGGGGGCCTACGAGCAGTACTTC. This sequence encodes CASSSGGGGAYEQYF. Combining the CDR3 with reference TRBV11-3 and TRBJ2-7 gives the whole variable domain EAGVVQSPRYKIIEKKQPVAFWCNPISGHNTLYWYLQNLGQGPELLIRYENEEAVDDSQLPKDRFSAERLKGVDSTLKIQPAELGDSAVYLCASSSGGGGAYEQYFGPGTRLTVT.